The 23 T cell receptor beta chains given below trace back to one sample, sequenced in a study of cytomegalovirus exposure and HLA in healthy donors. The PCR had 60 Vbeta and 13 Jbeta primers. Generated by immunoSEQ multiplex PCR, the TCRdb table keeps only in-frame clones and is missing some. The data show some 140,000 clones, about 76% seen once. Source material: PBMCs. The receptor set was obtained from a female donor in good health and CMV-seronegative.

The chain links TRBV4-1 to TRBJ1-2; weak D call: TRBD1 (5 bases). CDR1 MGHRA and CDR2 YSYEKL come from the germline V gene. This CDR3 is 14 amino acids long. Trimming removed 8 bases from V and 3 bases from J, with 16 bases in between. The CDR3 nucleotides read TGCGCCAGCGGGGGGAGGGGCAGAGACTATGGCTACACCTTC. This gives the protein CASGGRGRDYGYTF.

The chain joins TRBV4-1 to TRBJ2-1; maybe TRBD2 (5 bases). Germline V lookup: CDR1 MGHRA, CDR2 YSYEKL. Trimming took 0 bases from V and 1 from J, leaving 16 bases between them. CDR3 size: 18 residues. In nucleotides, the CDR3 is TGCGCCAGCAGCCAAGACAAGACCAATTCGGGATCCTACAATGAGCAGTTCTTC. This sequence encodes CASSQDKTNSGSYNEQFF.

The V gene is TRBV30, the J gene TRBJ2-7; TRBD1 might be the D (5 bases). With 0 bases removed from V and 1 base from J, the gap between germline ends came to 10 bases. The CDR3 length is 14 residues. Germline CDR1 GTSNPN, CDR2 SVGIG (reference sequence). The CDR3 sequence is CAWSVGSGSYEQYF. CDR3 bases: TGTGCCTGGAGTGTGGGCTCAGGGTCCTACGAGCAGTACTTC.

With regard to this clone: Likely a read error: the CDR3 ends without its conserved phenylalanine or tryptophan. The DNA is omitted, as the CDR3 cannot be located on it reliably, and the CDR3 follows TCRdb's listing. The rearrangement links TRBV6-1 to TRBJ2-7; the table's D call, TRBD2, has no DNA check behind it. Termini included, the CDR3 measures 11 amino acids. Germline CDR1 reads MNHNS; CDR2 reads SASEGT. CDR3 sequence: CASSEGRAGGL.

This clone was seen only a few times. V is TRBV2 and J is TRBJ1-6; unclear D gene. CDR3 length: 15 amino acids. The germline V and J ends were trimmed by 4 bases and 7 bases, with 14 bases remaining between them. The germline gives CDR1 SNHLY, CDR2 FYNNEI. CDR3 in DNA: TGTGCCAGCAGTGCGGCCCGTCGGGAGAATTCACCCCTCCACTTT. This gives the protein CASSAARRENSPLHF.

CDR3 residues: CASSMSRDTEAFF. CDR3 DNA: TGTGCCAGTAGTATGAGCCGAGACACTGAAGCTTTCTTT. The chain links TRBV19 to TRBJ1-1, with D uncertain. The germline V gene encodes CDR1 LNHDA and CDR2 SQIVND (reference sequence). Trimming stripped 3 bases from V and 3 bases from J, with 8 bases between. The CDR3 is 13 amino acids. Together with reference TRBV19 and TRBJ1-1, the CDR3 gives the full variable domain: DGGITQSPKYLFRKEGQNVTLSCEQNLNHDAMYWYRQDPGQGLRLIYYSQIVNDFQKGDIAEGYSVSREKKESFPLTVTSAQKNPTAFYLCASSMSRDTEAFFGQGTRLTVV.

Here the CDR3 reads CASSLAWLAGVKNEQFF. CDR3 coding DNA: TGCGCCAGCAGCTTGGCCTGGCTAGCGGGGGTAAAGAATGAGCAGTTCTTC. The V and J genes are TRBV5-1 and TRBJ2-1, with 10 bases identical to TRBD2. The CDR3 covers 17 residues. J lost 7 bases, V lost 0 bases, and 10 bases had no gene match. CDR1 is SGHRS, CDR2 YFSETQ, per germline.

In its sample, this clone was seen once. The CDR3 here is CASRTGEGYTF. In DNA, the CDR3 is TGTGCCAGCAGGACAGGGGAAGGCTACACCTTC. The chain employs TRBV25-1 and TRBJ1-2; 8 bases agree with TRBD1. This CDR3 has 11 residues. Germline V CDR1 and CDR2: MGHDK, SYGVNS. V was pared by 6 bases and J by 8 bases, with 2 bases of the junction left unmatched.

The chain links TRBV5-1 to TRBJ2-1; TRBD2 matches 7 bases. The V gene's germline CDR1 is SGHRS and CDR2 YFSETQ. The CDR3 is 15 residues long. The junction had 6 bases not matched to a gene; V was cut back by 4 bases and J by 2 bases. CDR3 nucleotides: TGCGCCAGCAGCAAAACGGGGGGTCCCTACAATGAGCAGTTCTTC. Translation gives CASSKTGGPYNEQFF. Full variable domain (outside the CDR3, taken from reference TRBV5-1 and TRBJ2-1): KAGVTQTPRYLIKTRGQQVTLSCSPISGHRSVSWYQQTPGQGLQFLFEYFSETQRNKGNFPGRFSGRQFSNSRSEMNVSTLELGDSALYLCASSKTGGPYNEQFFGPGTRLTVL.

The chain links TRBV5-6 to TRBJ2-7; D is unresolved. This CDR3 is built from 15 residues. Germline V gives CDR1 SGHDT, CDR2 YYEEEE. Trimming removed 2 bases from V and 1 base from J, with 13 bases in between. CDR3: CASSFRRRPSYEQYF. In DNA, the CDR3 is TGTGCCAGCAGCTTTAGGCGGAGACCGTCCTACGAGCAGTACTTC.

The V call is TRBV7-2, the J call TRBJ2-5; D may be TRBD1 (6 bases). Germline V gene sequence: CDR1 SGHTA, CDR2 FQGNSA. CDR3 size: 15 residues. With 5 bases removed from V and 5 bases from J, the gap between germline ends came to 18 bases. CDR3 sequence reads: CASSPRTDMRETQYF. CDR3 nucleotide sequence: TGTGCCAGCAGCCCTCGGACAGATATGAGGGAGACCCAGTACTTC. Variable domain in full (rest from reference TRBV7-2 and TRBJ2-5): GAGVSQSPSNKVTEKGKDVELRCDPISGHTALYWYRQSLGQGLEFLIYFQGNSAPDKSGLPSDRFSAERTGGSVSTLTIQRTQQEDSAVYLCASSPRTDMRETQYFGPGTRLLVL.

This clone was counted once. The chain uses TRBV6-1 and TRBJ1-2, with 7 bases that match TRBD1. Germline CDR1 is MNHNS and CDR2 is SASEGT. With V trimmed by 5 bases and J by 4 bases, 7 bases remained unmatched. The length of the CDR3 is 14 residues. The CDR3 DNA reads TGTGCCAGCAGTCTAGACAGGGCAAGCTATGGCTACACCTTC. This encodes CASSLDRASYGYTF.

DNA for the CDR3: TGTGCCAGCAGCGCTGGACTAGCGGGGTCCGGGGAGCTGTTTTTT. This gives the protein CASSAGLAGSGELFF. The chain is built from TRBV9 and TRBJ2-2, with TRBD2 identical over 12 bases. The junction had 3 bases not matched to a gene; V was cut back by 3 bases and J by 6 bases. Germline V gives CDR1 SGDLS, CDR2 YYNGEE. The CDR3 loop spans 15 amino acids.

Concerning this clone itself: An end of the junction differs from the germline gene, which may be a read error. The chain has TRBV7-7 and TRBJ2-2, with 8 bases that match TRBD2. This CDR3 has 16 residues. Germline-derived CDR1 and CDR2 are SSHAT and FNYEAQ (reference sequence). CDR3 sequence reads: CASSSLAGRGTGELFF. CDR3 bases: TGTGCTAGCAGCTCCTTAGCGGGACGGGGCACCGGGGAGCTGTTTTTT.

The rearrangement links TRBV25-1 to TRBJ2-7, with TRBD2 as a possible D gene (5 bases). CDR1 and CDR2 (germline): MGHDK, SYGVNS. The CDR3 is 13 residues long. V was trimmed by 9 bases and J by 4 bases, leaving 16 bases between them. CDR3 bases: TGTGCCAGGAGTAGCGAGTCCCTATACGAGCAGTACTTC. This gives the protein CARSSESLYEQYF.

This rearrangement joins TRBV6-5 to TRBJ1-3; 7 nucleotides match TRBD1. There are 15 residues in the CDR3. Germline lookup yields CDR1 MNHEY and CDR2 SVGAGI. Trimming took 6 bases from V and 4 from J; bases not matched to a gene: 9. DNA of the CDR3: TGTGCCAGCAGCCGAGGGACAGACAACGGAAACACCATATATTTT. Its protein is CASSRGTDNGNTIYF.

This chain links TRBV11-3 with TRBJ2-5; D call uncertain. V lost 0 bases and J lost 8, with 4 bases in between. The CDR3 consists of 11 residues. The germline CDR1 and CDR2 sequences are SGHNT and YENEEA. CDR3 bases: TGTGCCAGCAGCTTAGAGTCAACCCAGTACTTC. Protein product: CASSLESTQYF.

The rearrangement links TRBV27 to TRBJ2-7, with a possible D match to TRBD1 (5 bases). V was cut by 5 bases and J by 3 bases, with 14 bases left in between. This CDR3 comprises 14 residues. Germline lookup yields CDR1 MNHEY and CDR2 SMNVEV (reference sequence). CDR3 protein: CASSIRAPHYEQYF. Here the CDR3 DNA reads TGTGCCAGCAGTATCAGGGCTCCCCACTACGAGCAGTACTTC.

The chain recombines TRBV28 with TRBJ2-7; 9 bases agree with TRBD2. Germline loops: CDR1 MDHEN, CDR2 SYDVKM. Germline trimming cut 7 bases from V and 3 bases from J; bases unmatched to any gene: 7. CDR3 size: 14 residues. Written as DNA, the CDR3 is TGTGCCAGCAATCCCCTAGCGGGAAACTACGAGCAGTACTTC. Encoded protein: CASNPLAGNYEQYF. Using reference TRBV28 and TRBJ2-7 for the parts outside the CDR3, the full variable domain is DVKVTQSSRYLVKRTGEKVFLECVQDMDHENMFWYRQDPGLGLRLIYFSYDVKMKEKGDIPEGYSVSREKKERFSLILESASTNQTSMYLCASNPLAGNYEQYFGPGTRLTVT.

This chain uses TRBV7-8 with TRBJ2-5, with 10 bases matching TRBD1. Germline V gene sequence: CDR1 SGHVS, CDR2 FQNEAQ. The CDR3 is made up of 16 amino acids. V shed 2 bases, J shed 5 bases, and the junction held 8 bases outside the gene matches. The DNA of the CDR3 is TGTGCCAGCAGCTTATCCGGGACAGGGGAGAAGGAGACCCAGTACTTC. Its translation is CASSLSGTGEKETQYF. Complete variable domain (other parts from reference TRBV7-8 and TRBJ2-5): GAGVSQSPRYKVAKRGQDVALRCDPISGHVSLFWYQQALGQGPEFLTYFQNEAQLDKSGLPSDRFFAERPEGSVSTLKIQRTQQEDSAVYLCASSLSGTGEKETQYFGPGTRLLVL.

The chain employs TRBV11-3 and TRBJ2-3; D might be TRBD2 (6 bases). Germline V gives CDR1 SGHNT, CDR2 YENEEA. The CDR3 spans 16 residues. Trimming left V 5 bases short and J 1 base short, with 16 bases between. The CDR3 here is CASSRELGLRTDTQYF. The DNA of the CDR3 is TGTGCCAGCAGCCGGGAGCTAGGCCTCCGCACAGATACGCAGTATTTT.

The V call is TRBV4-1, the J call TRBJ1-5, with D tentatively TRBD1 (5 bases). Trimming removed 1 base from V and 7 bases from J, with 8 bases in between. The CDR3 is 13 amino acids. CDR1 is MGHRA and CDR2 is YSYEKL in the germline V gene. The CDR3 DNA follows: TGCGCCAGCAGCCAAGGGGCAGGGCAGCCCCAGCATTTT. As protein: CASSQGAGQPQHF.

The CDR3 spells CASTHGTGYEKLFF. CDR3 DNA: TGTGCCAGCACCCACGGGACAGGGTATGAAAAACTGTTTTTT. V usage is TRBV6-6 and J usage is TRBJ1-4; 9 bases match TRBD1. From germline, CDR1 is MNHNY and CDR2 SVGAGI (reference sequence). This CDR3 is 14 amino acids long. J gave up 6 bases and V 7 bases, and 6 bases lay outside the gene matches.